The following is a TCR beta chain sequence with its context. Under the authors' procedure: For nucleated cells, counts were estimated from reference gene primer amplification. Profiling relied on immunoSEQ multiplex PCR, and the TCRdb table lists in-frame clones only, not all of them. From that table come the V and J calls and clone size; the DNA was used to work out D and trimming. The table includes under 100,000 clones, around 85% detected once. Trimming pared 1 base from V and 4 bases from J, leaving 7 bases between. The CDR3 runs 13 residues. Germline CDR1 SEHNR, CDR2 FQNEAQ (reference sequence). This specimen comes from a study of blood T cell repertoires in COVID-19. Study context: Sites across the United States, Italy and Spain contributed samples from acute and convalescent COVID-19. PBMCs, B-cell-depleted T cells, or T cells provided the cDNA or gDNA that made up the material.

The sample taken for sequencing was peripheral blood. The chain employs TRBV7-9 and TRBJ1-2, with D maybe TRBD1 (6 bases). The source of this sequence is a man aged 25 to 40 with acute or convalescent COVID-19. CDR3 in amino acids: CASSLGQVYGYTF. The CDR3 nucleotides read TGTGCCAGCAGCTTAGGACAGGTCTATGGCTACACCTTC.